The 3 T cell receptor beta chains in this list originate from one sample, sequenced in a study of neurological immune-mediated disorders. Time point described: technical triplicate 1. One entry per CDR3 protein, called by TCRdb with MiXCR from the 5' RACE reads. In the table there are about 24,000 distinct CDR3 sequences, under 15% of which are singletons. Material: CD4+ T cells from blood. All receptors derive from a female donor with HTLV-1-associated myelopathy (HAM/TSP).

This clonotype was counted ten times or more. The chain is built from TRBV20-1 and TRBJ2-7, with unresolved D. Germline CDR1 is DFQATT and CDR2 is SNEGSKA (reference sequence). The CDR3 extends over 13 amino acids. The V end lost 5 bases, the J end lost 5 bases, and 16 bases lay between the germline ends. The CDR3 nucleotides read TGCAGTGCTGCTCCTGACTCTCCCAACGAGCAGTACTTC. Encoded protein: CSAAPDSPNEQYF.

As concerns this clonotype: One junction end does not reproduce the germline sequence, and a read error may be involved. This chain connects TRBV20-1 to TRBJ2-1, with D hard to call. The germline gives CDR1 DFQATT, CDR2 SNEGSKA (reference sequence). CDR3 length: 12 residues. CDR3 sequence: CSSVDPGNEQLF. For the CDR3, the DNA is TGCAGTTCCGTCGACCCTGGTAATGAGCAGTTATTC.

This clonotype was seen at least ten times. The V and J genes are TRBV20-1 and TRBJ2-5; TRBD2 might be the D (6 bases). Germline lookup yields CDR1 DFQATT and CDR2 SNEGSKA (reference sequence). Trimming took off 1 base at V and 0 bases at J, with 12 bases between the two ends. This CDR3 comprises 15 residues. In DNA, the CDR3 is TGCAGTGCTAGAGTTGCGGGGCGGTACCAAGAGACCCAGTACTTC. It is translated as CSARVAGRYQETQYF.